The next 18 T cell receptor beta chains were all read from a single sample in a study of control samples from healthy donors and cancer patients. Sequenced by immunoSEQ multiplex PCR; TCRdb stores in-frame clones only, minus some. This table has about 170,000 clones, around 93% appearing once. The material sequenced was blood. Receptor source: a woman aged 60 to 75 in good health.

This CDR3 is CASGGVNTEAFF. CDR3 in DNA: TGTGCCTCTGGGGGGGTGAACACTGAAGCTTTCTTT. The V and J genes are TRBV30 and TRBJ1-1; D may be TRBD1 (5 bases). Germline CDR1 GTSNPN, CDR2 SVGIG (reference sequence). V gave up 7 bases and J gave up 0 bases, with 9 bases separating them. The CDR3 is made up of 12 amino acids. Full variable domain (missing parts from reference TRBV30 and TRBJ1-1): SQTIHQWPATLVQPVGSPLSLECTVEGTSNPNLYWYRQAAGRGLQLLFYSVGIGQISSEVPQNLSASRPQDRQFILSSKKLLLSDSGFYLCASGGVNTEAFFGQGTRLTVV.

The chain recombines TRBV2 with TRBJ2-7; no reliable D call. Trimming took 4 bases from V and 1 from J, leaving 5 bases between them. This CDR3 contains 12 residues. The germline gives CDR1 SNHLY, CDR2 FYNNEI. The chain's CDR3 is CASSGNSYEQYF. CDR3 coding DNA: TGTGCCAGCAGTGGAAATTCCTACGAGCAGTACTTC.

This chain links TRBV11-3 with TRBJ2-5; 8 bases match TRBD2. Looked up from germline, CDR1 is SGHNT and CDR2 is YENEEA. V shed 3 bases and J 3 bases; nucleotides not matched to a gene: 3. There are 14 residues in the CDR3. The CDR3 bases are TGTGCCAGCAGCTTTCGGGGGGGCGAAGAGACCCAGTACTTC. Translation: CASSFRGGEETQYF.

This clone was seen a few times. The chain couples TRBV9 to TRBJ2-6; D ambiguous. Germline V lookup: CDR1 SGDLS, CDR2 YYNGEE. The ends were cut back, 4 bases at V and 4 bases at J, with 9 bases in the middle. There are 14 residues in the CDR3. The CDR3 nucleotides read TGTGCCAGCAGCCTCGTGGGAGGGGCCAACGTCCTGACTTTC. This sequence encodes CASSLVGGANVLTF. The full variable domain, its missing parts supplied by reference TRBV9 and TRBJ2-6, is DSGVTQTPKHLITATGQRVTLRCSPRSGDLSVYWYQQSLDQGLQFLIQYYNGEERAKGNILERFSAQQFPDLHSELNLSSLELGDSALYFCASSLVGGANVLTFGAGSRLTVL.

The rearrangement joins TRBV4-3 to TRBJ1-1; 9 bases are shared with TRBD1. Trimming at V came to 5 bases and at J to 4 bases, leaving 11 bases not matched to a gene. The CDR3 covers 16 residues. Germline values: CDR1 LGHNA, CDR2 YSLEER. CDR3 sequence reads: CASSKTGGGWVTEAFF. DNA of the CDR3: TGCGCCAGCAGCAAAACAGGGGGCGGTTGGGTCACTGAAGCTTTCTTT.

V is TRBV7-2 and J is TRBJ1-1; D is uncertain. V dropped 1 base and J dropped 0 bases, with 6 bases sitting between them. The CDR3 loop spans 14 amino acids. Germline loops: CDR1 SGHTA, CDR2 FQGNSA. In nucleotides, the CDR3 is TGTGCCAGCAGCTTAGTGCCGGTGAACACTGAAGCTTTCTTT. It yields the protein CASSLVPVNTEAFF.

The chain couples TRBV11-2 to TRBJ1-1, with 8 bases matching TRBD1. V shed 5 bases and J 4 bases; nucleotides not matched to a gene: 9. The CDR3 is 15 residues long. The V gene's germline CDR1 is SGHAT and CDR2 FQNNGV. The CDR3 coding sequence is TGTGCCAGCAGCGGACAGGGTTCTGTGTCCACTGAAGCTTTCTTT. It yields the protein CASSGQGSVSTEAFF. Complete variable domain (other parts from reference TRBV11-2 and TRBJ1-1): EAGVAQSPRYKIIEKRQSVAFWCNPISGHATLYWYQQILGQGPKLLIQFQNNGVVDDSQLPKDRFSAERLKGVDSTLKIQPAKLEDSAVYLCASSGQGSVSTEAFFGQGTRLTVV.

This chain uses TRBV7-2 with TRBJ1-2, with a weak D call TRBD1 (6 bases). Germline CDR1 and CDR2: SGHTA and FQGNSA. Trimming removed 1 base at V and 4 bases at J, with 13 bases between. This CDR3 has 15 residues. The CDR3 bases are TGTGCCAGCAGCTTAGATACAGGGAAATCCTATGGCTACACCTTC. Translation gives CASSLDTGKSYGYTF.

The chain has TRBV4-3 and TRBJ1-1; D is ambiguous. The V gene's germline CDR1 is LGHNA and CDR2 YSLEER. V dropped 0 bases and J dropped 4 bases, with 12 bases sitting between them. The CDR3 spans 15 residues. CDR3 coding DNA: TGCGCCAGCAGCCAAGATGGAGAGGGAGCCACTGAAGCTTTCTTT. The encoded protein is CASSQDGEGATEAFF.

This sequence joins TRBV5-1 and TRBJ2-7; D gene unclear. This CDR3 is built from 13 residues. V was clipped by 4 bases and J by 3 bases, with 11 bases between them. In germline, CDR1 is SGHRS, CDR2 YFSETQ. The CDR3 bases are TGCGCCAGCAGCGTGTTACAAGGCTACGAGCAGTACTTC. It yields the protein CASSVLQGYEQYF.

This clone showed up just a few times. The gene calls are TRBV7-2 and TRBJ1-2; D gene unclear. V dropped 1 base and J dropped 6 bases, with 15 bases sitting between them. The CDR3 covers 15 residues. Germline lookup yields CDR1 SGHTA and CDR2 FQGNSA. The CDR3 spells CASSLGATPSNGYTF. The CDR3 DNA reads TGTGCCAGCAGCTTAGGGGCTACACCCTCAAATGGCTACACCTTC.

The rearrangement joins TRBV9 to TRBJ2-3; no clear D gene. Per germline, CDR1 SGDLS and CDR2 YYNGEE. V lost 1 base to trimming and J lost 1 base, with 13 bases between them. The CDR3 spans 16 residues. CDR3 protein: CASSVYLGRGTDTQYF. In nucleotides, the CDR3 is TGTGCCAGCAGCGTATATCTTGGTCGGGGCACAGATACGCAGTATTTT. Looking up the rest from reference TRBV9 and TRBJ2-3 gives the full variable domain: DSGVTQTPKHLITATGQRVTLRCSPRSGDLSVYWYQQSLDQGLQFLIQYYNGEERAKGNILERFSAQQFPDLHSELNLSSLELGDSALYFCASSVYLGRGTDTQYFGPGTRLTVL.

The J gene is TRBJ2-2, the V gene TRBV6-2 or TRBV6-3, with 11 bases lining up with TRBD2. The CDR3 spans 17 residues. The germline V gene has CDR1 MNHEY and CDR2 SVGEGT. The V and J ends lost 2 bases and 4 bases, in that order; junction bases with no gene match: 6. CDR3 amino acids: CASSYLAGGSGTGELFF. CDR3 in DNA: TGTGCCAGCAGTTACCTAGCGGGGGGCTCTGGCACCGGGGAGCTGTTTTTT.

This chain connects TRBV3-1 (or the pseudogene TRBV3-2) to TRBJ2-7; TRBD1 aligns across 12 bases. The CDR3 is made up of 14 amino acids. V lost 4 bases and J lost 7; bases outside the gene matches: 5. The V gene's germline CDR1 is LGHDT and CDR2 YNNKEL (reference sequence). The CDR3 bases are TGTGCCAGCAGCCCTGGGACAGGGGGCAGAGAGCAGTACTTC. It codes for CASSPGTGGREQYF.

Only one count was recorded for this clone. The chain links TRBV29-1 to TRBJ2-7; D is unclear. Trimming stripped 6 bases from V and 6 bases from J, with 15 bases between. Germline V gene lookup returns CDR1 SQVTM and CDR2 ANQGSEA. CDR3 length: 12 residues. CDR3 sequence (DNA): TGCAGCGTCGACGGGCCGGGTGGCGAGCAGTACTTC. It codes for CSVDGPGGEQYF.

The chain uses TRBV3-1 (or the pseudogene TRBV3-2) and TRBJ2-3; TRBD2 agrees at 9 bases. The germline CDR1 and CDR2 sequences are LGHDT and YNNKEL (reference sequence). The junction had 10 bases not matched to a gene; V was cut back by 2 bases and J by 10 bases. The CDR3 spans 15 residues. The CDR3 region is CASSQFVGGGVAQYF. DNA for the CDR3: TGTGCCAGCAGCCAATTCGTTGGCGGGGGGGTTGCGCAGTATTTT.

The rearrangement joins TRBV12-5 to TRBJ1-4; 9 nucleotides agree with TRBD1. Germline values: CDR1 LGHNT, CDR2 FRNRAP. Losses at the gene ends were 3 bases for V and 7 bases for J; bases not matched to a gene: 3. The CDR3 runs 14 residues. CDR3 sequence (DNA): TGTGCTAGTGGTTTACAGGGGGCAAGTGAAAAACTGTTTTTT. It encodes CASGLQGASEKLFF.

The chain couples TRBV5-1 to TRBJ2-1; D is undetermined. The germline CDR1 and CDR2 sequences are SGHRS and YFSETQ. V was pared by 4 bases and J by 4 bases, with 9 bases between. This CDR3 has 13 residues. CDR3 amino acids: CASSPQEYNEQFF. For the CDR3, the DNA is TGCGCCAGCAGCCCTCAGGAATACAATGAGCAGTTCTTC.